A single sample is the source of the 5 T cell receptor beta chains below, sequenced in a study of T cell changes during pregnancy in multiple sclerosis (dated by TCRdb to 2018 to 2020). The protocol used for the library was the immunoSEQ multiplex PCR assay. TCRdb stores this immuneACCESS table with in-frame sequences only. Part of the clones is absent; in the studies checked, under half of the shortfall reflects unresolved V genes, and no reason is known for the rest. A total of 17,000 or so clones appear in this sample, approximately 84% of them only once. The leading ten clones occupy roughly a sixth of the sample. Sample: CD8+ T cells from peripheral blood mononuclear cells, taken in the third trimester of pregnancy. The receptor source for this set is a female donor in good health, enrolled as a control in a pregnancy study.

The chain carries TRBV6-1 and TRBJ1-1; TRBD1 agrees at 7 bases. The CDR3 has 13 amino acids. V was pared by 4 bases and J by 4 bases, with 3 bases of the junction left unmatched. Germline loops: CDR1 MNHNS, CDR2 SASEGT. CDR3 nucleotides: TGTGCCAGCAGTGCTACAGGGGTCACTGAAGCTTTCTTT. Translation: CASSATGVTEAFF.

A remark on this clone: One end of the junction is discordant with germline, which a read error may explain. This chain uses TRBV2 with TRBJ1-2; D is unclear. Germline CDR1 reads SNHLY; CDR2 reads FYNNEI. The CDR3 length is 14 residues. This chain's CDR3 is CASSEVVANYGYTF. CDR3 sequence (DNA): TGTGCCAGCAGCGAAGTGGTAGCTAACTATGGCTACACCTTC. Using reference TRBV2 and TRBJ1-2 for the parts outside the CDR3, the full variable domain is EPEVTQTPSHQVTQMGQEVILRCVPISNHLYFYWYRQILGQKVEFLVSFYNNEISEKSEIFDDQFSVERPDGSNFTLKIRSTKLEDSAMYFCASSEVVANYGYTFGSGTRLTVV.

The rearrangement uses TRBV25-1 and TRBJ2-1; maybe TRBD2 (6 bases). There are 14 residues in the CDR3. The germline V gene has CDR1 MGHDK and CDR2 SYGVNS. V lost 4 bases and J 4 bases, leaving 11 bases between the germline ends. The CDR3 here is CASSGGGDYNEQFF. CDR3 DNA sequence: TGTGCCAGCAGTGGGGGCGGGGATTACAATGAGCAGTTCTTC.

This clone was counted a single time. The V and J genes are TRBV19 and TRBJ2-7, with D perhaps TRBD2 (5 bases). With 1 base removed from V and 4 bases from J, the gap between germline ends came to 8 bases. There are 13 residues in the CDR3. Germline loops: CDR1 LNHDA, CDR2 SQIVND (reference sequence). The CDR3 DNA reads TGTGCCAGTAGTATAGTTGCGGGTTACGAGCAGTACTTC. It specifies CASSIVAGYEQYF.

V and J are TRBV6-4 and TRBJ2-1, with 8 bases lining up with TRBD1. Trimming at V came to 10 bases and at J to 5 bases, leaving 4 bases not matched to a gene. CDR3 length equals 12 residues. CDR1 and CDR2 (germline): MRHNA, SNTAGT. CDR3 residues: CATAQGDNEQFF. The CDR3, as DNA: TGTGCCACCGCACAGGGGGACAATGAGCAGTTCTTC.